This T cell receptor (beta chain) is drawn from a study of blood T cell repertoires in COVID-19. The overall study: Specimens from acute and convalescent COVID-19 originated in the United States, Italy and Spain.

Measured with immunoSEQ multiplex PCR; TCRdb has only the in-frame clones, and not every one. The sample lists 150,000 to 200,000 clones; around 90% were seen once. V shed 5 bases and J 8 bases; nucleotides not matched to a gene: 20. Per germline, CDR1 SGHVS and CDR2 FNYEAQ. This CDR3 region has 21 residues. The study drew participants aged about 18 to 90 years from around 24 US areas. Two negative PCRs, clearance, or symptom resolution had been documented for recovered Cohort 3 donors. The chain uses TRBV7-6 and TRBJ2-2; 16 positions agree with TRBD2. The source of this sequence is a woman in her twenties or thirties who had recovered from COVID-19. Sample: PBMCs or T cells enriched from blood (not recorded which). CDR3 sequence: CASSRPTGTSGRAGSPGELFF. The DNA for the CDR3 is TGTGCCAGCAGCAGACCCACCGGGACTAGCGGGAGGGCCGGATCTCCGGGGGAGCTGTTTTTT.